This entry is about one T cell receptor (beta chain). Its cognate antigen is unknown. The data stem from a study of graft-versus-host responses after intestinal transplantation. Profiled with immunoSEQ multiplex PCR; TCRdb holds only in-frame clones, not every one. The sample lists about 59,000 clones, about 94% seen once, with roughly 0.4% in the top ten. The TCR originated in a human donor who was the organ donor for an intestinal transplant. The sample was unstimulated CD4+ T cells sorted from spleen or lymph node cells, taken before transplant.

In DNA form, the CDR3 reads TGTGCCAGCAGTCGGGACAGAACCTACGAGCAGTACTTC. Translating it yields CASSRDRTYEQYF. The chain combines TRBV5-6 with TRBJ2-7, with TRBD1 matching 7 bases. The germline V gene encodes CDR1 SGHDT and CDR2 YYEEEE. There are 13 residues in the CDR3. V was pared by 5 bases and J by 2 bases, with 4 bases of the junction left unmatched.